What follows are 11 T cell receptor beta chains derived from one specimen sequenced in a study of blood T cell repertoires in COVID-19. Sequencing was performed with immunoSEQ multiplex PCR; in TCRdb, only in-frame clones are kept and a portion is missing. The table includes 200,000 to 250,000 clones, around 90% detected once. Sequencing was done on a sample of PBMCs or T cells enriched from blood (not recorded which). The receptor set was obtained from a man aged 30 to 39 who had been exposed to COVID-19.

The CDR3 reads CASSEYGGRSEEETQYF. CDR3 DNA: TGTGCCAGCAGTGAATATGGAGGCAGGTCAGAAGAAGAGACCCAGTACTTC. This sequence joins TRBV25-1 and TRBJ2-5; possibly TRBD2 for D (5 bases). The CDR3 sequence is 17 residues long. The germline gives CDR1 MGHDK, CDR2 SYGVNS. The germline V and J ends were trimmed by 0 bases and 3 bases, with 17 bases remaining between them.

The V call is TRBV19, the J call TRBJ2-7; the D is unclear. Germline assignment: CDR1 LNHDA and CDR2 SQIVND (reference sequence). The CDR3 runs to 13 residues. Trimming left V 5 bases short and J 4 bases short, with 12 bases between. The CDR3 region has the DNA TGTGCCAGTAGTCGCCGGTCCGGGTACGAGCAGTACTTC. It translates to CASSRRSGYEQYF.

The chain couples TRBV9 to TRBJ1-2; 9 bases agree with TRBD1. The CDR3 sequence is 15 residues long. CDR1 is SGDLS, CDR2 YYNGEE, per germline. J gave up 8 bases and V 3 bases, and 11 bases lay outside the gene matches. CDR3 sequence (DNA): TGTGCCAGCAGCGCCCCCGGACAGGGGCTTTTGGGCTACACCTTC. Amino acids: CASSAPGQGLLGYTF.

V gene TRBV7-9 combines with J gene TRBJ2-5; 12 bases fit TRBD2. The CDR3 runs 15 residues. The trim removed 8 bases at V and 2 bases at J, leaving 6 bases unmatched. Looked up from germline, CDR1 is SEHNR and CDR2 is FQNEAQ (reference sequence). CDR3 in DNA: TGTGCCAGCTATAGACTAGCGGGGGAACAAGAGACCCAGTACTTC. As protein: CASYRLAGEQETQYF.

This chain links TRBV5-4 with TRBJ1-1; the D gene is possibly TRBD1 (5 bases). The length of the CDR3 is 15 residues. Trimming left V 2 bases short and J 5 bases short, with 16 bases between. Per the germline V gene, CDR1 is SGHNT and CDR2 is YYREEE (reference sequence). The CDR3: CASSLTLGRGTEAFF. CDR3 bases: TGTGCCAGCAGCTTAACTCTGGGGAGGGGAACTGAAGCTTTCTTT.

The chain combines TRBV9 with TRBJ2-3, with D possibly matching TRBD1 (6 bases). Germline V lookup: CDR1 SGDLS, CDR2 YYNGEE. The CDR3 is made up of 14 amino acids. Deletions cut 3 bases from V and 1 base from J, with 9 bases between. The CDR3 here is CASSERQGTDTQYF. For the CDR3, the DNA is TGTGCCAGCAGCGAACGACAGGGCACAGATACGCAGTATTTT.

The chain joins TRBV7-2 to TRBJ1-6; D is possibly TRBD1 (6 bases). CDR1 is SGHTA and CDR2 is FQGNSA in the germline V gene. This CDR3 is built from 16 residues. V was clipped by 5 bases and J by 9 bases, with 20 bases between them. As DNA, the CDR3 is TGTGCCAGCAGCCTCAGGGGCTACGACTCGCCTTCACCCCTCCACTTT. Protein: CASSLRGYDSPSPLHF.

This sequence joins TRBV12-3 or TRBV12-4 and TRBJ2-3; D call uncertain. The CDR3 has 13 amino acids. Trimming removed 3 bases at V and 4 bases at J, with 8 bases between. CDR3 amino acids: CASSFLPADTQYF. Here the CDR3 DNA reads TGTGCCAGCAGTTTTCTCCCCGCAGATACGCAGTATTTT.

This rearrangement joins TRBV20-1 to TRBJ1-3; D gene ambiguous. V gave up 6 bases and J gave up 3 bases, with 3 bases separating them. This CDR3 spans 10 amino acids. Germline CDR1 DFQATT, CDR2 SNEGSKA (reference sequence). This CDR3 reads CSALGNTIYF. In DNA form, the CDR3 reads TGCAGTGCCCTTGGAAACACCATATATTTT.

The rearrangement uses TRBV27 and TRBJ1-1, with 7 bases lining up with TRBD1. CDR1 MNHEY and CDR2 SMNVEV come from the germline V gene (reference sequence). CDR3 size: 12 residues. The V and J ends lost 4 bases and 6 bases, in that order; junction bases with no gene match: 2. CDR3 nucleotide sequence: TGTGCCAGCAGTTCCAGGGGGGCTGAAGCTTTCTTT. It encodes CASSSRGAEAFF.

This clone has more than one count but fewer than ten. The chain couples TRBV5-1 to TRBJ1-1; D gene unclear. CDR1 SGHRS and CDR2 YFSETQ come from the germline V gene. The CDR3 is made up of 17 amino acids. V lost 2 bases and J 1 base, leaving 18 bases between the germline ends. The CDR3 sequence is CASSLKPLGSGNTEAFF. DNA for the CDR3: TGCGCCAGCAGCTTAAAACCCCTTGGGAGCGGGAACACTGAAGCTTTCTTT. The full variable domain, with the rest looked up from reference TRBV5-1 and TRBJ1-1, is KAGVTQTPRYLIKTRGQQVTLSCSPISGHRSVSWYQQTPGQGLQFLFEYFSETQRNKGNFPGRFSGRQFSNSRSEMNVSTLELGDSALYLCASSLKPLGSGNTEAFFGQGTRLTVV.